The T cell receptor (beta chain) described here comes from a study of beta chain features in type 1 diabetes. Whole-study findings and limits: A PCR bias possibly favoring shorter templates would apply equally to patients and controls. Type 1 diabetes patients had VDJ junctions that carried fewer insertions and more deletions. For patients, the naive, central memory and Treg TCRB repertoires appeared more alike than for healthy donors.

Isolated RNA was reverse transcribed in full, so expressed TCRB transcripts were sequenced. Approximately 3.6 million reads per sample were averaged for naive, central memory and regulatory samples. Generated by immunoSEQ multiplex PCR, the TCRdb table keeps only in-frame clones and is missing some. The sample shows some 240,000 clones, about a tenth of them seen only once. J was trimmed by 2 bases and V by 5 bases; bases with no gene match: 7. This CDR3 spans 17 amino acids. The germline V gene has CDR1 SGHAT and CDR2 FQDESV (reference sequence). As concerns this clone: What it recognizes is unknown.

Material: central memory CD4+ T cells from blood. This receptor was taken from a man between 18 and 35 years old in good health. The V call is TRBV11-1, the J call TRBJ2-1; 12 bases align to TRBD2. The CDR3 loop is CASSPLTSGRTYNEQFF. As DNA, the CDR3 is TGTGCCAGCAGCCCCTTGACTAGCGGGAGAACCTACAATGAGCAGTTCTTC. Full variable domain (rest looked up from reference TRBV11-1 and TRBJ2-1): EAEVAQSPRYKITEKSQAVAFWCDPISGHATLYWYRQILGQGPELLVQFQDESVVDDSQLPKDRFSAERLKGVDSTLKIQPAELGDSAMYLCASSPLTSGRTYNEQFFGPGTRLTVL.